This TCR beta chain is from a study of shared clonotypes between healthy human individuals. This clone was found once. Its matching antigen is unknown. Replicate sorted-subset PCRs were loaded with around 0.2 ug DNA, roughly 33,000 T cell genomes. TCRdb's table, derived via immunoSEQ multiplex PCR, lists solely in-frame clones and lacks some. The profile shows about 2 million clones, approximately 95% of them singletons. Donors were healthy HIV-negative adults without recent acute infections or vaccinations. The CDR3 extends over 11 amino acids. Germline V gives CDR1 DFQATT, CDR2 SNEGSKA (reference sequence). The V end was cut by 3 bases, the J end by 3 bases, with 6 bases between. Study-level results: The study found about 5% of naive CD4 clonotypes shared across a few donors.

Source material: naive CD4+ T cells sorted from blood. Subset indicated: CD45RA+ positively selected. The TCR sequence derives from a young man in good health. The chain recombines TRBV20-1 with TRBJ2-7; no firm D call. The CDR3 is CSARWDYEQYF. The CDR3, as DNA: TGCAGTGCTAGGTGGGACTACGAGCAGTACTTC.